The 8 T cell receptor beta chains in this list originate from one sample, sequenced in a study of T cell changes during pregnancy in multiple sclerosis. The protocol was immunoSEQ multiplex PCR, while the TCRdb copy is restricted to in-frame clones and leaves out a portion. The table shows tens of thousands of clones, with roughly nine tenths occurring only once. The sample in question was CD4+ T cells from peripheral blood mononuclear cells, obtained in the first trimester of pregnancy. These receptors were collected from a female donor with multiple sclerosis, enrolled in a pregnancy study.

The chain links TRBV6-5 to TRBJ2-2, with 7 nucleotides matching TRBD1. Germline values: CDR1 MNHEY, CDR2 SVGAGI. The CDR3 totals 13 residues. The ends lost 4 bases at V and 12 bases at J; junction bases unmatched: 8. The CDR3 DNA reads TGTGCCAGCAGTTCAGGGGGACGATCTCAGCTGTTTTTT. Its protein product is CASSSGGRSQLFF.

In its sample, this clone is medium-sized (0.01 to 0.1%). The CDR3 sequence is CASSQEFGRSGNQPQHF. CDR3 DNA sequence: TGCGCCAGCAGCCAAGAATTCGGCAGGTCTGGCAATCAGCCCCAGCATTTT. The chain joins TRBV4-1 to TRBJ1-5; D gene unclear. The CDR3 extends over 17 amino acids. V was clipped by 0 bases and J by 2 bases, with 14 bases between them. Germline V gene lookup returns CDR1 MGHRA and CDR2 YSYEKL.

As DNA, the CDR3 is TGTGCCTGGAGTGTGAGGCCAGTCCCAGATACGCAGTATTTT. Protein: CAWSVRPVPDTQYF. The chain has TRBV30 and TRBJ2-3; D remains unclear. With 0 bases removed from V and 4 bases from J, the gap between germline ends came to 11 bases. The CDR3 is 14 residues long. Germline V gene lookup returns CDR1 GTSNPN and CDR2 SVGIG (reference sequence).

The CDR3 region has the DNA TGTGCCAGCAGTTTGGGACAGGGAGGAGAGACCCAGTACTTC. Residues: CASSLGQGGETQYF. This chain links TRBV27 with TRBJ2-5, with 9 bases that match TRBD1. V lost 3 bases and J lost 4; bases outside the gene matches: 3. The CDR3 sequence is 14 residues long. Germline CDR1 and CDR2: MNHEY and SMNVEV (reference sequence).

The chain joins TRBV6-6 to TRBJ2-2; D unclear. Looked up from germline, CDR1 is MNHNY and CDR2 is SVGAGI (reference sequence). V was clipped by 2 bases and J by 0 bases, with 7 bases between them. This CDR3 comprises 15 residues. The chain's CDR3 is CASSYRQANTGELFF. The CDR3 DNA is TGTGCCAGCAGTTACCGGCAGGCGAACACCGGGGAGCTGTTTTTT.

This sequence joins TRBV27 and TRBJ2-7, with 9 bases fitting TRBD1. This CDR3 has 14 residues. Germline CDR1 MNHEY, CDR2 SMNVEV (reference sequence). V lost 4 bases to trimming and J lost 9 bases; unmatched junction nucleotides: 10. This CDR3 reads CASSSGQGEIWQYF. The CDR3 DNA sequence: TGTGCCAGCAGTTCGGGACAGGGCGAAATTTGGCAGTACTTC.

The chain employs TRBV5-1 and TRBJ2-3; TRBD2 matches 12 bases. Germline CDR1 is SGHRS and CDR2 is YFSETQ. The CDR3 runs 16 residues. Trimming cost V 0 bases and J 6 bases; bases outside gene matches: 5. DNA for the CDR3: TGCGCCAGCAGCTTGGGACTAGCGGGAGTGGGTGATACGCAGTATTTT. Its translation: CASSLGLAGVGDTQYF.

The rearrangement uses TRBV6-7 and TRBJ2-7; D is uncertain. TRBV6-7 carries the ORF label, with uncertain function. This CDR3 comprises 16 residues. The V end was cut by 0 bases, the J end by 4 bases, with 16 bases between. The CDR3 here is CASSYSTRVREYEQYF. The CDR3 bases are TGTGCCAGCAGTTACTCGACTCGGGTACGTGAGTACGAGCAGTACTTC.